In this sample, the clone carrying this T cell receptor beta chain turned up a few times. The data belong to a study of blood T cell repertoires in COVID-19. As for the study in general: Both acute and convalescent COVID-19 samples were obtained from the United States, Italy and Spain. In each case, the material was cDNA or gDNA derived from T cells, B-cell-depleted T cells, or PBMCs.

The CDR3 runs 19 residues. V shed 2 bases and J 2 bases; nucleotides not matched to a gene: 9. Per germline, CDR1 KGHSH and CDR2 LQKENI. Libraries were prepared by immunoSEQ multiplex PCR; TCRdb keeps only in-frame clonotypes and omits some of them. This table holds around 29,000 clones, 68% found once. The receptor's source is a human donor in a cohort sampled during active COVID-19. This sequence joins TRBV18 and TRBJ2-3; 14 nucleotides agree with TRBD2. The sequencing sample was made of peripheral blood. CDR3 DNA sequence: TGTGCCAGCTCACCAGCTAAAGGGACTAGCGGGGGATTCACAGATACGCAGTATTTT. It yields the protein CASSPAKGTSGGFTDTQYF.